One and the same sample provided the 10 T cell receptor beta chains below, sequenced in a study of blood T cell repertoires in COVID-19. Here immunoSEQ multiplex PCR was the method, and the copy in TCRdb shows in-frame clones only, minus some. This table holds hundreds of thousands of clones, 88% found once. Sequenced: peripheral blood. These receptors all stem from a woman in her 30s with acute or convalescent COVID-19.

This clone was counted only a few times. The chain couples TRBV16 to TRBJ2-7, with a possible D match to TRBD2 (7 bases). This CDR3 contains 16 residues. The germline V gene has CDR1 KGHSY and CDR2 FQNENV. V gave up 2 bases and J gave up 2 bases, with 16 bases separating them. CDR3 residues: CASSQTAGAKTYEQYF. The CDR3 nucleotides are TGTGCCAGCAGCCAAACGGCGGGGGCAAAAACCTACGAGCAGTACTTC. The entire variable domain, with the rest obtained from reference TRBV16 and TRBJ2-7, is as follows: GEEVAQTPKHLVRGEGQKAKLYCAPIKGHSYVFWYQQVLKNEFKFLISFQNENVFDETGMPKERFSAKCLPNSPCSLEIQATKLEDSAVYFCASSQTAGAKTYEQYFGPGTRLTVT.

Here the CDR3 reads CANSGGETQYF. The DNA of the CDR3 is TGTGCCAACTCGGGGGGAGAGACCCAGTACTTC. V and J are TRBV24-1 and TRBJ2-5; TRBD2 matches 7 bases. The CDR3 consists of 11 residues. V shed 11 bases and J 4 bases; nucleotides not matched to a gene: 3. Germline V gene data show CDR1 as KGHDR and CDR2 as SFDVKD.

In this sample, this clone turned up once. The sample holds other DNA sequences that translate to the same CDR3. The rearrangement uses TRBV19 and TRBJ2-3; TRBD2 agrees at 12 bases. CDR1 LNHDA and CDR2 SQIVND come from the germline V gene (reference sequence). The CDR3 is 16 residues long. The ends lost 5 bases at V and 0 bases at J; junction bases unmatched: 3. The CDR3 DNA sequence: TGTGCCAGTAGTTCTGGACTAGCGGGAAGCACAGATACGCAGTATTTT. This encodes CASSSGLAGSTDTQYF.

J is TRBJ1-1 and V is TRBV4-2; D is ambiguous. CDR3 length equals 17 residues. The V gene lost 4 bases and the J gene lost 3 bases, with 21 bases spanning the gap. Germline CDR1 and CDR2: LGHNA and YNFKEQ. The CDR3 sequence is CASSRQPRRNSHTEAFF. In DNA, the CDR3 is TGTGCCAGCAGCCGCCAACCTAGAAGGAATTCGCACACTGAAGCTTTCTTT.

This rearrangement joins TRBV4-2 to TRBJ1-3; D is perhaps TRBD1 (6 bases). This CDR3 region has 13 residues. V was shortened by 4 bases and J by 4 bases, with 8 bases between the two germline ends. Per the germline V gene, CDR1 is LGHNA and CDR2 is YNFKEQ. The CDR3 nucleotides are TGTGCCAGCAGCCGGGGGCGAGGAAACACCATATATTTT. Translating gives CASSRGRGNTIYF.

V and J are TRBV19 and TRBJ1-4; 8 bases are shared with TRBD1. In germline, CDR1 is LNHDA, CDR2 SQIVND (reference sequence). The CDR3 contains 15 residues. The junction had 9 bases not matched to a gene; V was cut back by 2 bases and J by 10 bases. CDR3 coding DNA: TGTGCCAGTAGTATATGGGGACAGGTGGGCGGAAAACTGTTTTTT. Translation: CASSIWGQVGGKLFF. Drawing the rest from reference TRBV19 and TRBJ1-4, the complete variable domain is DGGITQSPKYLFRKEGQNVTLSCEQNLNHDAMYWYRQDPGQGLRLIYYSQIVNDFQKGDIAEGYSVSREKKESFPLTVTSAQKNPTAFYLCASSIWGQVGGKLFFGSGTQLSVL.

The chain is built from TRBV6-5 and TRBJ2-7, with 7 bases that match TRBD1. The CDR3 has 13 amino acids. V was clipped by 5 bases and J by 5 bases; unmatched bases: 6. The germline V gene has CDR1 MNHEY and CDR2 SVGAGI. CDR3 nucleotides: TGTGCCAGCAGTCACGGGCAGGGGGACGAGCAGTACTTC. Its translation is CASSHGQGDEQYF.

This clone has a single count. The CDR3 spells CASSLSFLAGIRPYNEQFF. CDR3 in DNA: TGCGCCAGCAGCTTATCGTTTCTAGCGGGAATCCGGCCCTACAATGAGCAGTTCTTC. The chain uses TRBV5-1 and TRBJ2-1; 9 nucleotides agree with TRBD2. V gave up 2 bases and J gave up 2 bases; unmatched junction bases: 14. Germline V gene lookup returns CDR1 SGHRS and CDR2 YFSETQ. CDR3 length equals 19 residues.

This clone was recorded once. The chain employs TRBV6-5 and TRBJ2-3, with D perhaps TRBD2 (5 bases). The CDR3 is made up of 14 amino acids. The germline CDR1 and CDR2 sequences are MNHEY and SVGAGI. V dropped 6 bases and J dropped 0 bases, with 10 bases sitting between them. This chain's CDR3 is CASRMGSSTDTQYF. In nucleotides, the CDR3 is TGTGCCAGCAGGATGGGGAGTAGCACAGATACGCAGTATTTT.

Note on this clone: Other DNA sequences within the sample encode an identical CDR3. The CDR3 DNA is TGTGCCAGCAGCGTAGACATGAACACTGAAGCTTTCTTT. Its protein product is CASSVDMNTEAFF. V and J are TRBV9 and TRBJ1-1; D gene ambiguous. The CDR3 is 13 residues long. With 0 bases removed from V and 0 bases from J, the gap between germline ends came to 3 bases. The germline V gene encodes CDR1 SGDLS and CDR2 YYNGEE.